This T cell receptor (beta chain) stems from a study of blood T cell repertoires in COVID-19 (dated by TCRdb to 2020 to 2022). For the study in its entirety: Samples covering the acute and convalescent phases of COVID-19 were provided by collaborators in the United States, Italy and Spain. The prospective study material was composed of cDNA or gDNA derived from T cells, B-cell-depleted T cells, or PBMCs. Deeply sampled blood TCRbeta repertoires from subjects exposed to, actively infected with, or recovered from COVID-19 were included in the dataset. The repertoires were released in a freely available public database intended as a resource for research on the immune response to SARS-CoV-2. Samples came from the ongoing ImmuneRACE study (first 160 participants) plus 1,254 subjects from 6 global collaborators. Nearly every sample came with metadata listing a de-identified subject ID, COVID-19 status, age in years and sex. HLA class I and class II types, where available, came from metadata supplied by the sample provider rather than from assay-based typing. General study outcomes and caveats: Clinical and demographic metadata were provided uncurated, with the amount varying by source and participant.

Trimming leaves V shorter by 6 bases and J shorter by 1 base, with the junction holding 5 bases beyond the gene matches. From the cysteine up to the phenylalanine, the CDR3 has a length of 16 residues. The only DNA kept is the CDR3, 48 bases in frame from the first base. In the germline V gene, CDR1 corresponds to SGDLS and CDR2 to YYNGEE. Notes on this clone: Its antigen remains unidentified. The record has no base qualities; no much larger clone is one base away.

In the prospective study, participants were about 18 to 95 years old, resided in 24 geographic areas of the United States, and were enrolled through a virtual design. In the prospective study, participants were assigned to cohorts based on the clinical history participants reported in a screening survey and a study questionnaire. Exposed participants were defined as having been in contact with someone with a PCR-confirmed or clinician-diagnosed COVID-19 case within 2 weeks of study entry. In the prospective study, mobile phlebotomists collected whole blood, serum and a nasopharyngeal or oropharyngeal swab from each participant. Prospective study participants could optionally give additional blood draws and questionnaires over an approximately 2-month period. Prospective study blood samples were shipped either frozen or at room temperature before DNA extraction. TCRbeta CDR3 regions were amplified from genomic DNA by means of the immunoSEQ Assay, a bias-controlled multiplex PCR. Under the source paper's analysis protocol: The number of nucleated cells in each sample was estimated by amplification of reference gene primers within the assay. To quantify the absolute abundance of each unique TCRbeta CDR3 rearrangement, sequence reads were collapsed and filtered. Productive Simpson clonality was computed per sample as the square root of Simpson's diversity index over productive rearrangements. Drawn from immuneACCESS, this table holds only the in-frame rearrangements with V and J called that TCRdb kept. Clones are partly lost; checked studies trace under half to an unresolved V gene and leave the rest unexplained. V and J calls and clone size are as listed in that table; D and trimming were resolved from the DNA. The sample table holds around 200,000 clones, of which about 88% were seen once. The ten largest account for approximately 4% of the sample.

Material for sequencing was PBMCs or T cells enriched from blood (not recorded which). This receptor was taken from a woman aged 25 to 45 who had been exposed to COVID-19. Here the chain combines TRBV9 and TRBJ1-5; 12 bases in the junction line up with TRBD1. The sequenced DNA is TGTGCCAGCAACTCCGGGACAGGGGGCAGCAATCAGCCCCAGCATTTT. This yields the protein CASNSGTGGSNQPQHF.